A selection of T cell receptor beta chains follows, all from one sample in a study of T-cell memory formation after mild COVID-19. In TCRdb, the 5' RACE reads were re-called with MiXCR into one record per CDR3 protein. The sample includes a few hundred thousand distinct CDR3 sequences, approximately 21% of them seen just once. Sequenced: PBMCs or a T cell subset sorted from them (not recorded which). The receptors stem from an adult woman who had mild COVID-19 (a few samples of this study predate the infection). Cell type and time point are not known. The CDR3 runs from the conserved cysteine through the conserved F or W. A D gene is named only where the DNA matches it firmly. Size is omitted from some rows. Given values are once, few, many or a class for expanded clones.

len	j_gene	abundance	v_gene	d_gene	CDR3aa	CDR3nt
13	TRBJ1-1	few	TRBV6-5	.	CASSSQRDPEAFF	TGTGCCAGCAGTTCCCAAAGGGACCCTGAAGCTTTCTTT
16	TRBJ2-5	few	TRBV7-9	TRBD2	CASSLGLAGATETQYF	TGTGCCAGCAGTCTGGGACTAGCGGGGGCAACAGAGACCCAGTACTTC
14	TRBJ2-1	.	TRBV20-1	TRBD1	CSAPDRGPVGEQFF	TGCAGTGCACCGGACAGGGGGCCTGTAGGTGAGCAGTTCTTC
15	TRBJ1-3	many	TRBV9	.	CASSVGSISGNTIYF	TGTGCCAGCAGCGTAGGGAGTATCTCTGGAAACACCATATATTTT
11	TRBJ1-2	.	TRBV30	.	CAWSRDGGYTF	TGTGCCTGGAGCAGGGACGGTGGCTACACCTTC
15	TRBJ2-2	few	TRBV12-3/TRBV12-4	.	CASSPYWEDGGELFF	TGTGCCAGCAGTCCGTACTGGGAGGATGGCGGGGAGCTGTTTTTT
15	TRBJ2-3	.	TRBV4-2	TRBD2	CASSPYGLADSTQYF	TGTGCCAGCAGCCCGTATGGACTAGCAGATAGTACGCAGTATTTT
18	TRBJ2-4	.	TRBV7-2	TRBD2	CASSLLAGVHLAKNIQYF	TGTGCCAGCAGCTTACTAGCGGGAGTCCACCTAGCCAAAAACATTCAGTACTTC
14	TRBJ1-5	.	TRBV9	.	CASGGGPGNQPQHF	TGTGCCAGCGGAGGGGGGCCCGGCAATCAGCCCCAGCATTTT
15	TRBJ1-1	.	TRBV6-5	TRBD1	CASRDRGKGNTEAFF	TGTGCCAGCAGAGACAGGGGGAAGGGGAACACTGAAGCTTTCTTT
15	TRBJ2-1	.	TRBV7-2	TRBD2	CASSLTPATSDEQFF	TGTGCCAGCAGCTTAACCCCCGCGACTAGCGATGAGCAGTTCTTC
12	TRBJ2-1	.	TRBV7-8	TRBD2	CASSGLAEEQFF	TGTGCCAGCAGCGGCCTAGCGGAAGAGCAGTTCTTC
15	TRBJ2-1	many	TRBV7-2	TRBD2	CASRGTSGSYNEQFF	TGTGCCAGCAGGGGGACTAGCGGCTCCTACAATGAGCAGTTCTTC
15	TRBJ1-5	.	TRBV21-1	.	CASSKDRGGRQPQHF	TGTGCCAGCAGCAAAGACAGGGGCGGACGTCAGCCCCAGCATTTT
16	TRBJ2-1	.	TRBV24-1	TRBD2	CATGDTSGRANNEQFF	TGTGCCACCGGCGATACTAGCGGGAGGGCTAACAATGAGCAGTTCTTC
13	TRBJ2-3	.	TRBV7-2	.	CASSLGQEDTQYF	TGTGCCAGCAGCTTAGGCCAAGAAGATACGCAGTATTTT
15	TRBJ2-3	few	TRBV7-2	TRBD1	CASSSHRGSTDTQYF	TGTGCCAGCAGCTCCCACAGGGGATCCACAGATACGCAGTATTTT
20	TRBJ2-4	few	TRBV4-1	TRBD2	CASSQASTSGGPRAKNIQYF	TGCGCCAGCAGCCAAGCGTCGACTAGCGGGGGTCCGCGAGCCAAAAACATTCAGTACTTC
10	TRBJ2-3	.	TRBV29-1	.	CSVGGLTQYF	TGCAGCGTGGGAGGTCTTACGCAGTATTTT
15	TRBJ1-2	.	TRBV20-1	TRBD1	CSARESRQGAGGYTF	TGCAGTGCTAGAGAATCTCGACAGGGGGCTGGGGGCTACACCTTC
18	TRBJ1-1	.	TRBV14	.	CASSQKGRREYMNTEAFF	TGTGCCAGCAGCCAAAAGGGGCGCAGGGAATACATGAACACTGAAGCTTTCTTT
14	TRBJ2-2	few	TRBV12-3/TRBV12-4	.	CASTLIPLHGELFF	TGTGCCAGCACCTTGATCCCCCTCCACGGGGAGCTGTTTTTT
14	TRBJ2-1	many	TRBV20-1	.	CSARDGRGSNEQFF	TGCAGTGCTAGAGATGGAAGGGGATCCAATGAGCAGTTCTTC
11	TRBJ2-1	few	TRBV20-1	.	CSARVYGEQFF	TGCAGTGCTAGAGTATATGGAGAGCAGTTCTTC
16	TRBJ1-5	.	TRBV19	.	CASSIGGTLSNQPQHF	TGTGCCAGTAGTATAGGGGGAACCCTTAGCAATCAGCCCCAGCATTTT
12	TRBJ1-2	few	TRBV6-5	.	CASISFGHGYTF	TGTGCCAGCATTTCATTCGGTCACGGCTACACCTTC
15	TRBJ2-6	.	TRBV4-2	.	CASSRLLAGANVLTF	TGTGCCAGCAGCCGGCTATTGGCTGGGGCCAACGTCCTGACTTTC
13	TRBJ1-1	few	TRBV6-5	.	CASSYVDSFEAFF	TGTGCCAGCAGTTACGTGGACAGCTTTGAAGCTTTCTTT
14	TRBJ2-3	.	TRBV5-1	.	CASQTGRGTDTQYF	TGCGCCAGTCAAACAGGGCGAGGCACAGATACGCAGTATTTT
17	TRBJ2-3	many	TRBV4-1	TRBD2	CASSQDMSGGYGDTQYF	TGCGCCAGCAGCCAAGATATGAGCGGGGGCTACGGAGATACGCAGTATTTT
15	TRBJ2-2	.	TRBV7-6	.	CASSLRSQGTGELFF	TGTGCCAGCAGCTTACGGTCCCAGGGGACCGGGGAGCTGTTTTTT
16	TRBJ1-2	.	TRBV28	TRBD1	CASSFLKGADNYGYTF	TGTGCCAGCAGTTTCCTGAAGGGGGCCGATAACTATGGCTACACCTTC
11	TRBJ2-7	many	TRBV14	.	CASSRTYEQYF	TGTGCCAGCAGTCGTACCTACGAGCAGTACTTC
14	TRBJ1-1	once	TRBV2	.	CASMKQGRGTEAFF	TGTGCCAGCATGAAGCAGGGGAGGGGCACTGAAGCTTTCTTT
15	TRBJ1-5	.	TRBV7-2	TRBD1	CASSLSRPGGQPQHF	TGTGCCAGCAGCTTATCCCGCCCAGGGGGCCAGCCCCAGCATTTT
16	TRBJ2-1	.	TRBV4-3	.	CASSQVDSRGSNEQFF	TGCGCCAGCAGCCAAGTAGACTCGCGAGGTAGCAATGAGCAGTTCTTC
15	TRBJ2-1	.	TRBV19	TRBD2	CASSMGGSSYNEQFF	TGTGCCAGTAGTATGGGCGGGAGCTCCTACAATGAGCAGTTCTTC
13	TRBJ2-1	.	TRBV29-1	.	CSVVYGNYNEQFF	TGCAGCGTTGTTTACGGAAACTACAATGAGCAGTTCTTC
16	TRBJ2-7	few	TRBV4-1	.	CASSQELVGFPYEQYF	TGCGCCAGCAGCCAAGAATTGGTGGGTTTCCCCTACGAGCAGTACTTC
14	TRBJ1-6	.	TRBV19	TRBD1	CASTPTGQNSPLHF	TGTGCCAGCACCCCGACAGGGCAGAATTCACCCCTCCACTTT
17	TRBJ1-2	many	TRBV7-6	TRBD1	CASSPLTGTGVADGYTF	TGTGCCAGCAGCCCACTTACCGGGACAGGGGTTGCGGATGGCTACACCTTC
16	TRBJ2-5	.	TRBV4-1	TRBD1	CASSRATGSLQETQYF	TGCGCCAGCAGCCGCGCGACAGGGAGTTTGCAAGAGACCCAGTACTTC
18	TRBJ2-2	few	TRBV4-3	TRBD2	CASSPGTSGRADTGELFF	TGCGCCAGCAGCCCTGGGACTAGCGGGAGAGCGGACACCGGGGAGCTGTTTTTT